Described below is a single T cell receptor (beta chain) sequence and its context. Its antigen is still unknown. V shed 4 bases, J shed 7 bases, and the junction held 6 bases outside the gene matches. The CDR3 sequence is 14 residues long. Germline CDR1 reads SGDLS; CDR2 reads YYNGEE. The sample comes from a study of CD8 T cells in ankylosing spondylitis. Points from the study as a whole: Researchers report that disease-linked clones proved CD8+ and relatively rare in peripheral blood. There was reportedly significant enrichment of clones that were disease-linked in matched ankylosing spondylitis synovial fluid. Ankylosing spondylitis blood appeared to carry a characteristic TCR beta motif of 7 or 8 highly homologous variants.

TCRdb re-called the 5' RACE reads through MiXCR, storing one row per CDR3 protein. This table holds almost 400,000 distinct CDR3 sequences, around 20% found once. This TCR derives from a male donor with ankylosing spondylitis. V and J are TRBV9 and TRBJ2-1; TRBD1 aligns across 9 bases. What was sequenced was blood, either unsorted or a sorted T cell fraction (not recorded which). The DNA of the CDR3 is TGTGCCAGCAGCCCAGGACAGGGGAGGAATGAGCAGTTCTTC. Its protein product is CASSPGQGRNEQFF.